Listed below are T cell receptor beta chains from one sample, sequenced in a study of blood T cell repertoires in COVID-19. The table came from immunoSEQ multiplex PCR; TCRdb's copy has only in-frame clones and leaves some out. The sample contains some 210,000 clones, roughly four fifths of which appear only once. Specimen: peripheral blood. Receptors originate from a woman aged 40 to 49 with acute or convalescent COVID-19. Both conserved end residues are part of each CDR3. Fields, in order: clone size, D gene, V gene, J gene, CDR3 DNA, CDR3 protein. The D gene is left open where the match is weak. Size values are once, few and many counts, or a class for expanded clones, and some rows have none.

clone size: -
D gene: TRBD1
V gene: TRBV6-1
J gene: TRBJ1-6
CDR3 DNA: TGTGCCAGCAGTGAAGCGGGATCTTGGACAGGGAATTCACCCCTCCACTTT
CDR3 protein: CASSEAGSWTGNSPLHF

clone size: few
D gene: -
V gene: TRBV6-2/TRBV6-3
J gene: TRBJ2-4
CDR3 DNA: TGTGCCAGCAGTTACCCCGGGATACAGTACTTC
CDR3 protein: CASSYPGIQYF

clone size: -
D gene: TRBD1
V gene: TRBV27
J gene: TRBJ1-1
CDR3 DNA: TGTGCCAGCAGTTGGGACAGGGGGAAAATGAACACTGAAGCTTTCTTT
CDR3 protein: CASSWDRGKMNTEAFF

clone size: -
D gene: TRBD1
V gene: TRBV9
J gene: TRBJ1-1
CDR3 DNA: TGTGCCAGCAGCGCGACATCCGGGACAGGAAAAGCTTTCTTT
CDR3 protein: CASSATSGTGKAFF

clone size: -
D gene: -
V gene: TRBV15
J gene: TRBJ2-7
CDR3 DNA: TGTGCCACCAGCAGTGAAACCGGGACTGGGCGTAGTTGGGGCTACGAGCAGTACTTC
CDR3 protein: CATSSETGTGRSWGYEQYF

clone size: few
D gene: TRBD1
V gene: TRBV6-6
J gene: TRBJ1-3
CDR3 DNA: TGTGCCAGCTTTATCACAGGGGGCGAGGGAGGCACCATATATTTT
CDR3 protein: CASFITGGEGGTIYF

clone size: -
D gene: TRBD1
V gene: TRBV5-8
J gene: TRBJ2-2
CDR3 DNA: TGTGCCAGCAGCTTGGGACAGGGAAGAGCCGGGGAGCTGTTTTTT
CDR3 protein: CASSLGQGRAGELFF

clone size: -
D gene: TRBD2
V gene: TRBV27
J gene: TRBJ2-3
CDR3 DNA: TGTGCCAGCAGTGGCACGGGACTAGACCCTCGGACAGATACGCAGTATTTT
CDR3 protein: CASSGTGLDPRTDTQYF

clone size: few
D gene: -
V gene: TRBV12-3/TRBV12-4
J gene: TRBJ2-3
CDR3 DNA: TGTGCCAGCAGTTTTCTAGATACGCAGTATTTT
CDR3 protein: CASSFLDTQYF

clone size: once
D gene: -
V gene: TRBV23-1
J gene: TRBJ2-4
CDR3 DNA: TGCGCCAGCAGTCAATCCATTCTGGGCAGCCTCAAAAACATTCAGTACTTC
CDR3 protein: CASSQSILGSLKNIQYF

clone size: -
D gene: TRBD1
V gene: TRBV6-5
J gene: TRBJ1-6
CDR3 DNA: TGTGCCAGCATCCGGGACAGGGGGTATAATTCACCCCTCCACTTT
CDR3 protein: CASIRDRGYNSPLHF

clone size: -
D gene: TRBD1
V gene: TRBV7-3
J gene: TRBJ2-5
CDR3 DNA: TGTGCCAGCAGCTCGACAGGGGTAATTGGAGAGACCCAGTACTTC
CDR3 protein: CASSSTGVIGETQYF

clone size: once
D gene: TRBD2
V gene: TRBV7-2
J gene: TRBJ2-5
CDR3 DNA: TGTGCCAGCAGCTTAGCGCCCCTGTTGCGGGAGTCCGGGGCCCAGTACTTC
CDR3 protein: CASSLAPLLRESGAQYF

clone size: -
D gene: TRBD1
V gene: TRBV6-6
J gene: TRBJ2-7
CDR3 DNA: TGTGCCAGCAGTCCCCCCCTGAGACAGGGTGGGGACGAGCAGTACTTC
CDR3 protein: CASSPPLRQGGDEQYF

clone size: -
D gene: TRBD2
V gene: TRBV3-1/TRBV3-2
J gene: TRBJ2-7
CDR3 DNA: TGTGCCAGCAGCCAAAGGTGGGAGGGGCCTATGGATCCCTCCTACGAGCAGTACTTC
CDR3 protein: CASSQRWEGPMDPSYEQYF

clone size: -
D gene: TRBD1
V gene: TRBV19
J gene: TRBJ2-7
CDR3 DNA: TGTGCCGTTGGACAGGGGAGTTCCTACGAGCAGTACTTC
CDR3 protein: CAVGQGSSYEQYF

clone size: -
D gene: -
V gene: TRBV10-2
J gene: TRBJ2-4
CDR3 DNA: TGCGCCAGCAGTGTCATGGCCATAAACATTCAGTACTTC
CDR3 protein: CASSVMAINIQYF

clone size: once
D gene: TRBD2
V gene: TRBV9
J gene: TRBJ2-1
CDR3 DNA: TGTGCCAGCACCGATATAGCGGGGGGGAACGCCTACAATGAGCAGTTCTTC
CDR3 protein: CASTDIAGGNAYNEQFF

clone size: -
D gene: -
V gene: TRBV2
J gene: TRBJ2-7
CDR3 DNA: TGTGCCAGCAGTGGAGGACATAGATTACGCTACGAGCAGTACTTC
CDR3 protein: CASSGGHRLRYEQYF

clone size: -
D gene: TRBD2
V gene: TRBV5-6
J gene: TRBJ2-3
CDR3 DNA: TGTGCCAGCAGCTTGTGGCTAGCGGGGCTCACAGATACGCAGTATTTT
CDR3 protein: CASSLWLAGLTDTQYF

clone size: -
D gene: TRBD1
V gene: TRBV29-1
J gene: TRBJ1-2
CDR3 DNA: TGCAGCGTTGCGACAGGGGCTGGCTATGGCTACACCTTC
CDR3 protein: CSVATGAGYGYTF

clone size: -
D gene: TRBD1
V gene: TRBV30
J gene: TRBJ1-3
CDR3 DNA: TGTGCCTGGAGTAGCCTGGACAGGGGAAACACCATATATTTT
CDR3 protein: CAWSSLDRGNTIYF

clone size: -
D gene: TRBD2
V gene: TRBV6-4
J gene: TRBJ2-2
CDR3 DNA: TGTGCCAGCAGTGGGACTAGCGGGAACACCGGGGAGCTGTTTTTT
CDR3 protein: CASSGTSGNTGELFF

clone size: once
D gene: -
V gene: TRBV5-1
J gene: TRBJ1-2
CDR3 DNA: TGCGCCAGCAGCTTGGTGCAGGGGTTTGATGGCTACACCTTC
CDR3 protein: CASSLVQGFDGYTF

clone size: -
D gene: TRBD2
V gene: TRBV30
J gene: TRBJ2-7
CDR3 DNA: TGTGCCTGGAGCCCCGGGACTAGCGGCTACGAGCAGTACTTC
CDR3 protein: CAWSPGTSGYEQYF

clone size: -
D gene: -
V gene: TRBV6-2/TRBV6-3
J gene: TRBJ1-2
CDR3 DNA: TGTGCCAGCAGTTACTCGCACCGGGGAGGGTCGCATGGCTACACCTTC
CDR3 protein: CASSYSHRGGSHGYTF

clone size: few
D gene: TRBD2
V gene: TRBV7-9
J gene: TRBJ2-5
CDR3 DNA: TGTGCCAGCAGCCCCCCTAGCGGTGGGGAGACCCAGTACTTC
CDR3 protein: CASSPPSGGETQYF

clone size: once
D gene: TRBD2
V gene: TRBV19
J gene: TRBJ2-3
CDR3 DNA: TGTGCCAGTAGTAGTTGGACTAGCGGGGGTTTAACGCATACGCAGTATTTT
CDR3 protein: CASSSWTSGGLTHTQYF

clone size: -
D gene: TRBD1
V gene: TRBV11-2
J gene: TRBJ1-2
CDR3 DNA: TGTGCCAGCAGGGGGCTGACAGGGGAGTCGTGGTATGGCTACACCTTC
CDR3 protein: CASRGLTGESWYGYTF

clone size: few
D gene: -
V gene: TRBV19
J gene: TRBJ1-1
CDR3 DNA: TGTGCCAGTAGTATTGGGCAGGCTAACACTGAAGCTTTCTTT
CDR3 protein: CASSIGQANTEAFF

clone size: -
D gene: -
V gene: TRBV6-5
J gene: TRBJ1-6
CDR3 DNA: TGTGCCAGCAGTTACATGGAGAATTATAATTCACCCCTCCACTTT
CDR3 protein: CASSYMENYNSPLHF

clone size: -
D gene: TRBD1
V gene: TRBV19
J gene: TRBJ2-7
CDR3 DNA: TGTGCCAGTAGTACGGGACAGGGGGGATACGAGCAGTACTTC
CDR3 protein: CASSTGQGGYEQYF

clone size: -
D gene: -
V gene: TRBV23-1
J gene: TRBJ2-4
CDR3 DNA: TGCGCCAGCCCCAGGGAATCCAAAAACATTCAGTACTTC
CDR3 protein: CASPRESKNIQYF

clone size: -
D gene: -
V gene: TRBV13
J gene: TRBJ2-2
CDR3 DNA: TGTGCCAGCAGCTTTTCGCGAGATCCGAGGACCGGGGAGCTGTTTTTT
CDR3 protein: CASSFSRDPRTGELFF

clone size: -
D gene: TRBD1
V gene: TRBV12-5
J gene: TRBJ1-1
CDR3 DNA: TGTGCTAGTGGGCCCAGGGGGACTGAAGCTTTCTTT
CDR3 protein: CASGPRGTEAFF

clone size: -
D gene: TRBD1
V gene: TRBV6-5
J gene: TRBJ2-1
CDR3 DNA: TGTGCCAGCATGGACAGGGCGCGTGAGCAGTTCTTC
CDR3 protein: CASMDRAREQFF

clone size: -
D gene: -
V gene: TRBV5-1
J gene: TRBJ1-2
CDR3 DNA: TGCGCCAGCAGCCCCGAGCAGGGTGCTTATGGCTACACCTTC
CDR3 protein: CASSPEQGAYGYTF

clone size: -
D gene: -
V gene: TRBV30
J gene: TRBJ1-4
CDR3 DNA: TGTGCCTGGCTCGGCAGGGTGAATGAAAAACTGTTTTTT
CDR3 protein: CAWLGRVNEKLFF

clone size: -
D gene: TRBD2
V gene: TRBV18
J gene: TRBJ2-5
CDR3 DNA: TGTGCCAGCTCACTTGGACTAGCGGGAGAAGAGACCCAGTACTTC
CDR3 protein: CASSLGLAGEETQYF

clone size: few
D gene: TRBD1
V gene: TRBV2
J gene: TRBJ2-7
CDR3 DNA: TGTGCCAGCAGGGACCGGGACAGGGGGGCCTACGAGCAGTACTTC
CDR3 protein: CASRDRDRGAYEQYF

clone size: once
D gene: TRBD2
V gene: TRBV11-2
J gene: TRBJ2-1
CDR3 DNA: TGTGCCAGCAGCTCAGGCGCGGGAGGGCCATATGAGCAGTTCTTC
CDR3 protein: CASSSGAGGPYEQFF

clone size: -
D gene: -
V gene: TRBV11-2
J gene: TRBJ2-3
CDR3 DNA: TGTGCCAGCAGCGACGAGGGGGGGACAGATACGCAGTATTTT
CDR3 protein: CASSDEGGTDTQYF

clone size: -
D gene: TRBD2
V gene: TRBV5-6
J gene: TRBJ2-7
CDR3 DNA: TGTGCCAGCAGCGGACTAGCGGTGAGCGAGCAGTACTTC
CDR3 protein: CASSGLAVSEQYF

clone size: -
D gene: -
V gene: TRBV2
J gene: TRBJ2-7
CDR3 DNA: TGTGCCAGCAGTGGAGGCGACATCGCGGGCGAGCAGTACTTC
CDR3 protein: CASSGGDIAGEQYF

clone size: few
D gene: TRBD1
V gene: TRBV5-6
J gene: TRBJ1-3
CDR3 DNA: TGTGCCAGCAGCCGGGACAGGGGGAACACCATATATTTT
CDR3 protein: CASSRDRGNTIYF